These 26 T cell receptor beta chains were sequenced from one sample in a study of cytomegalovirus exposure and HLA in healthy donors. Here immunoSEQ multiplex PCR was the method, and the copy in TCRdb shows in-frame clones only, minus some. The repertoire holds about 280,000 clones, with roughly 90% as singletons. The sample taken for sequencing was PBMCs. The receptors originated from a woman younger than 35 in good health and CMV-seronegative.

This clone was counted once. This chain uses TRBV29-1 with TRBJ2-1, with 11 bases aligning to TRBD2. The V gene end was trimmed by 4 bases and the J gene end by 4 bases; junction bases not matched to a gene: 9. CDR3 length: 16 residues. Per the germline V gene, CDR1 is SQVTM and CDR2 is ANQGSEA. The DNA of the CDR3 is TGCAGCGTTGGGGGTCTGGCTAGCGGGAGGTACAATGAGCAGTTCTTC. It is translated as CSVGGLASGRYNEQFF.

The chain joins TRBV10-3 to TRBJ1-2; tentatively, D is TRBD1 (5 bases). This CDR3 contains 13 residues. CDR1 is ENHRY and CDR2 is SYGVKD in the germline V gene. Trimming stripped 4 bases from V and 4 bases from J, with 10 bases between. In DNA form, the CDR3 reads TGTGCCATCAGTGTGGGTCAGGGCTATGGCTACACCTTC. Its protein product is CAISVGQGYGYTF.

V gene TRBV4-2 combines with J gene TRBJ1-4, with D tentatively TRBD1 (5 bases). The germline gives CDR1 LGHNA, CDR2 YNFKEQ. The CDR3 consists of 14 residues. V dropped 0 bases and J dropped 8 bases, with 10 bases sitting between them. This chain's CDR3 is CASSQETAGEKLFF. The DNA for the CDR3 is TGTGCCAGCAGCCAAGAGACGGCAGGGGAAAAACTGTTTTTT.

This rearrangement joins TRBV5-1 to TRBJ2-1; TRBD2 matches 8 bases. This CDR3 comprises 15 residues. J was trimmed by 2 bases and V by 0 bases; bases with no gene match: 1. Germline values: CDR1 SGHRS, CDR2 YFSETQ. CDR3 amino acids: CASSLVAGTYNEQFF. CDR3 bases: TGCGCCAGCAGCTTGGTAGCGGGAACCTACAATGAGCAGTTCTTC.

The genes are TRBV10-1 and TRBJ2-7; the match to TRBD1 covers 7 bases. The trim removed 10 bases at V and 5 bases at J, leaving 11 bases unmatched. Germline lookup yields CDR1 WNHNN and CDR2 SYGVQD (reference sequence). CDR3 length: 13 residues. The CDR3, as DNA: TGCGCCACCCAAGAGACAGGGTTCGACGAGCAGTACTTC. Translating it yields CATQETGFDEQYF.

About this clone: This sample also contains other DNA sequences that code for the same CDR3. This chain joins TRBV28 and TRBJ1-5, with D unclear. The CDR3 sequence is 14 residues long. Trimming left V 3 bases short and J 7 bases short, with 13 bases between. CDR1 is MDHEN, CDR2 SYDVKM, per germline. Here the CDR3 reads CASSFRGGDQPQHF. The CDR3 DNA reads TGTGCCAGCAGTTTCCGGGGTGGAGACCAGCCCCAGCATTTT.

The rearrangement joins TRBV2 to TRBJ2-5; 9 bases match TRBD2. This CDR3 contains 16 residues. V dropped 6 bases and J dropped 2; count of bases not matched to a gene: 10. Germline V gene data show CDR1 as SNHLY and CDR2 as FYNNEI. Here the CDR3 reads CASSAGLARGQETQYF. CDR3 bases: TGTGCCAGCAGCGCCGGACTAGCGAGGGGTCAAGAGACCCAGTACTTC.

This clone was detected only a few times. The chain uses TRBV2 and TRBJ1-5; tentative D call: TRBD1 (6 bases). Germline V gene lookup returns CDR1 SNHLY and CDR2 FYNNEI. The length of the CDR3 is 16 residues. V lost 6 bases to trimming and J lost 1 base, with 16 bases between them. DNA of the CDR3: TGTGCCAGCAGGGAAACAGGGTCGGCAAGCAATCAGCCCCAGCATTTT. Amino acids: CASRETGSASNQPQHF. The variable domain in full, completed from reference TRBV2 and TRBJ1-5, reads EPEVTQTPSHQVTQMGQEVILRCVPISNHLYFYWYRQILGQKVEFLVSFYNNEISEKSEIFDDQFSVERPDGSNFTLKIRSTKLEDSAMYFCASRETGSASNQPQHFGDGTRLSIL.

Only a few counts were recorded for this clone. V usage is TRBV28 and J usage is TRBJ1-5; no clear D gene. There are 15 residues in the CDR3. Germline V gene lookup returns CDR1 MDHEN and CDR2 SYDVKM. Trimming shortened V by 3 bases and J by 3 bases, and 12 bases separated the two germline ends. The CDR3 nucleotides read TGTGCCAGCAGTTTGTACTACGGGGACAATCAGCCCCAGCATTTT. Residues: CASSLYYGDNQPQHF.

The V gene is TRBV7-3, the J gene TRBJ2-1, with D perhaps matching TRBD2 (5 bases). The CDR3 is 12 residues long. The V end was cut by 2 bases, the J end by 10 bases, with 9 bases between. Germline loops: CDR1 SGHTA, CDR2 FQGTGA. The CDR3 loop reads CASSLETGEQFF. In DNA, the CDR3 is TGTGCCAGCAGCTTAGAGACGGGGGAGCAGTTCTTC.

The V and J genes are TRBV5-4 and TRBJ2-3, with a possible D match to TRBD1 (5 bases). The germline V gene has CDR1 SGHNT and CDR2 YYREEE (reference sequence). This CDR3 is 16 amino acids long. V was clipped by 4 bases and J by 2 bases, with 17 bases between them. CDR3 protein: CASSKGLGWATDTQYF. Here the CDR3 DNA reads TGTGCCAGCAGCAAGGGGCTAGGCTGGGCCACAGATACGCAGTATTTT.

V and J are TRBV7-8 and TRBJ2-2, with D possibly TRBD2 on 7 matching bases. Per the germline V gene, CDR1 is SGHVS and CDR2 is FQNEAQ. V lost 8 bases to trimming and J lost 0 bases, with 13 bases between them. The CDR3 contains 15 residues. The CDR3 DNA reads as TGTGCCAGCCGCGGGGGCATCGCGAACACCGGGGAGCTGTTTTTT. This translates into CASRGGIANTGELFF.

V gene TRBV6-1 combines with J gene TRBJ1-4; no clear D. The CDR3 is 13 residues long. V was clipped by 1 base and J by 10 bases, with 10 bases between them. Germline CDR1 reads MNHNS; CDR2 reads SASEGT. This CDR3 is CASSEVISRKLFF. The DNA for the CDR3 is TGTGCCAGCAGTGAAGTAATTTCCAGAAAACTGTTTTTT.

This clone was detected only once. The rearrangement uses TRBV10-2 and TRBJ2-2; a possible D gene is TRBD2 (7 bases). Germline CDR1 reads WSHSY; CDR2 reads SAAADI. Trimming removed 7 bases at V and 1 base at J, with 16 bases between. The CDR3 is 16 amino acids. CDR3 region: CASNRGRTRNTGELFF. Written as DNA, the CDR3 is TGCGCCAGCAATAGGGGGAGGACTAGGAACACCGGGGAGCTGTTTTTT.

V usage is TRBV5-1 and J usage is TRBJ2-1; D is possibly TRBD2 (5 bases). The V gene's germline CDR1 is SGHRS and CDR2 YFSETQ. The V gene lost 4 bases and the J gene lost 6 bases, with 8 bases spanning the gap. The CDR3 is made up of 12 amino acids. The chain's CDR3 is CASSGSGNEQFF. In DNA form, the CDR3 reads TGCGCCAGCAGCGGAAGCGGCAATGAGCAGTTCTTC. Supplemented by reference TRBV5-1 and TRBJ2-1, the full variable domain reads KAGVTQTPRYLIKTRGQQVTLSCSPISGHRSVSWYQQTPGQGLQFLFEYFSETQRNKGNFPGRFSGRQFSNSRSEMNVSTLELGDSALYLCASSGSGNEQFFGPGTRLTVL.

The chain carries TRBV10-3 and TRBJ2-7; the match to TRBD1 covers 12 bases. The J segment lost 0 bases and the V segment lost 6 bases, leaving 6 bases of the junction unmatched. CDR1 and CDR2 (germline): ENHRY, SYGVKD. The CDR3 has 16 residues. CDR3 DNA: TGTGCCATCAGGGGACAGGGGGCGATGAACTCCTACGAGCAGTACTTC. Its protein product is CAIRGQGAMNSYEQYF.

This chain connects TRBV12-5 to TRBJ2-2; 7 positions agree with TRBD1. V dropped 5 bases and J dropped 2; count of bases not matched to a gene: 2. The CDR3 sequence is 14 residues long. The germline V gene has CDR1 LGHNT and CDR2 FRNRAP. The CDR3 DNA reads TGTGCTAGTGGTCGGACAGGCAACACCGGGGAGCTGTTTTTT. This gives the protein CASGRTGNTGELFF.

The CDR3 protein is CASNYIPDTGELFF. CDR3 DNA sequence: TGCGCCAGCAACTATATCCCGGACACCGGGGAGCTGTTTTTT. This rearrangement joins TRBV5-1 to TRBJ2-2; D gene uncertain. In germline, CDR1 is SGHRS, CDR2 YFSETQ. The ends were cut back, 6 bases at V and 3 bases at J, with 12 bases in the middle. This CDR3 has 14 amino acids.

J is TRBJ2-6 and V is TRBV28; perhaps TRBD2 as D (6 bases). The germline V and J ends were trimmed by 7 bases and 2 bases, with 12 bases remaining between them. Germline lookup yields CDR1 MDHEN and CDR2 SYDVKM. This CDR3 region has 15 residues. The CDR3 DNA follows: TGTGCCAGCACCGGGGAGGCGGCTGGGGCCAACGTCCTGACTTTC. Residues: CASTGEAAGANVLTF.

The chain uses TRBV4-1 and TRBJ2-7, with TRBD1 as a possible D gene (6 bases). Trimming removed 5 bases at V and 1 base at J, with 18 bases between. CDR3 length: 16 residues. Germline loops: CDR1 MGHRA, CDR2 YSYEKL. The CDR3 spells CASSLGPTRGSYEQYF. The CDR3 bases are TGCGCCAGCAGCTTGGGACCGACCAGGGGATCCTACGAGCAGTACTTC.

The CDR3 is CASSLGGAGNEQFF. In nucleotides, the CDR3 is TGTGCCAGCAGCCTCGGGGGAGCCGGCAATGAGCAGTTCTTC. The chain combines TRBV9 with TRBJ2-1, with D tentatively TRBD2 (6 bases). V was shortened by 4 bases and J by 6 bases, with 14 bases between the two germline ends. Germline V gene lookup returns CDR1 SGDLS and CDR2 YYNGEE. The CDR3 runs 14 residues.

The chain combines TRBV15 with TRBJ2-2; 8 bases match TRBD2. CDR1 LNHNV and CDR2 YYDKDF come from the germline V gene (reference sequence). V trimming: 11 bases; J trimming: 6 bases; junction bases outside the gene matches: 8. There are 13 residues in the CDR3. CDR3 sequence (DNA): TGTGCCGCGAGCGGGAGATTAGCCGGGGAGCTGTTTTTT. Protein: CAASGRLAGELFF.

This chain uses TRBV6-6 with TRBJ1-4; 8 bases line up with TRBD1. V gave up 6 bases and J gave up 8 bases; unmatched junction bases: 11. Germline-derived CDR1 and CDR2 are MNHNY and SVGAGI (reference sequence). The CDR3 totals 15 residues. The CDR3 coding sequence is TGTGCCAGCAGCCGCGGACAGGGCAATCGGGAAAAACTGTTTTTT. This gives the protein CASSRGQGNREKLFF.

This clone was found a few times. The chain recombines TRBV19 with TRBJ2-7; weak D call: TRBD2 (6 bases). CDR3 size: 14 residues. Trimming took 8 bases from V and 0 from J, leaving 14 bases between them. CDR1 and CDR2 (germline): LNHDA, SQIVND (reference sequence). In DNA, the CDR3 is TGTGCCAGTGGGCGGGACGTAAGCTCCTACGAGCAGTACTTC. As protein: CASGRDVSSYEQYF. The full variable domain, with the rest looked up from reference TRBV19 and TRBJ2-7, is DGGITQSPKYLFRKEGQNVTLSCEQNLNHDAMYWYRQDPGQGLRLIYYSQIVNDFQKGDIAEGYSVSREKKESFPLTVTSAQKNPTAFYLCASGRDVSSYEQYFGPGTRLTVT.

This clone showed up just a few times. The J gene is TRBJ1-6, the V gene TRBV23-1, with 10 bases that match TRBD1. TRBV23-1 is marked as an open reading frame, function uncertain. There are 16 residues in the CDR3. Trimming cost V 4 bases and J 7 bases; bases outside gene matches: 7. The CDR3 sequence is CASSPRQGATNSPLHF. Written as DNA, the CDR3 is TGCGCCAGCAGTCCGCGACAGGGGGCCACGAATTCACCCCTCCACTTT.

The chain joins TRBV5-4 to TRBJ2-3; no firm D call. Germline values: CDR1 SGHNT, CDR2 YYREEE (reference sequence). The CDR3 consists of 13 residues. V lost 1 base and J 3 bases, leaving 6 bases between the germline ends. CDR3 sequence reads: CASSLYSTDTQYF. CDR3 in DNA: TGTGCCAGCAGCTTGTACTCGACAGATACGCAGTATTTT.